These 22 T cell receptor beta chains came from one sample sequenced in a study of siplizumab effects on memory and regulatory T cells. The table came from immunoSEQ multiplex PCR; TCRdb's copy has only in-frame clones and leaves some out. The table shows under 85,000 clones, with 80% to 90% occurring only once. The sample taken for sequencing was Tregs sorted from blood. All receptors come from a human donor in good health.

The chain joins TRBV2 to TRBJ2-1, with 7 bases fitting TRBD1. This CDR3 region has 12 residues. Germline values: CDR1 SNHLY, CDR2 FYNNEI. V gave up 6 bases and J gave up 10 bases; unmatched junction bases: 6. CDR3: CASSLGGNEQFF. The CDR3 DNA follows: TGTGCCAGCAGCCTAGGGGGCAACGAGCAGTTCTTC.

The chain couples TRBV5-6 to TRBJ2-7; D is unclear. The germline gives CDR1 SGHDT, CDR2 YYEEEE. The CDR3 has 11 residues. Trimming stripped 5 bases from V and 3 bases from J, with 6 bases between. The CDR3 loop is CASSSFYEQYF. The DNA for the CDR3 is TGTGCCAGCAGTTCCTTCTACGAGCAGTACTTC.

This clone was counted only a few times. The J gene is TRBJ1-1, the V gene TRBV30; D ambiguous. Germline CDR1 reads GTSNPN; CDR2 reads SVGIG (reference sequence). V gave up 1 base and J gave up 4 bases, with 7 bases separating them. CDR3 length: 12 amino acids. The CDR3 sequence is CAWSEVFTEAFF. The CDR3 nucleotides are TGTGCCTGGAGTGAAGTATTCACTGAAGCTTTCTTT.

This clone appeared a single time. The chain uses TRBV30 and TRBJ1-2; 7 bases agree with TRBD1. This CDR3 is built from 13 residues. Trimming at V came to 0 bases and at J to 7 bases, leaving 5 bases not matched to a gene. Germline CDR1 GTSNPN, CDR2 SVGIG (reference sequence). This CDR3 is CAWSVTGEAGYTF. CDR3 nucleotide sequence: TGTGCCTGGAGTGTAACAGGGGAGGCTGGCTACACCTTC.

This chain joins TRBV7-9 and TRBJ2-1, with TRBD2 identical over 15 bases. Looked up from germline, CDR1 is SEHNR and CDR2 is FQNEAQ (reference sequence). There are 19 residues in the CDR3. After removal of 5 bases from V and 2 bases from J, the junction contained 10 bases not matched to a gene. Here the CDR3 reads CASSHLGTSGRRAYNEQFF. The CDR3 DNA follows: TGTGCCAGCAGCCATTTGGGGACTAGCGGGAGGCGGGCCTACAATGAGCAGTTCTTC. The variable domain in full, completed from reference TRBV7-9 and TRBJ2-1, reads DTGVSQNPRHKITKRGQNVTFRCDPISEHNRLYWYRQTLGQGPEFLTYFQNEAQLEKSRLLSDRFSAERPKGSFSTLEIQRTEQGDSAMYLCASSHLGTSGRRAYNEQFFGPGTRLTVL.

The chain couples TRBV10-3 to TRBJ1-6; D is uncertain. The germline V gene encodes CDR1 ENHRY and CDR2 SYGVKD. The V and J ends lost 1 base and 2 bases respectively, with 3 bases between them. This CDR3 comprises 14 residues. CDR3 coding DNA: TGTGCCATCAGTGAGTTAGCCTATAATTCACCCCTCCACTTT. This sequence encodes CAISELAYNSPLHF.

V gene TRBV9 combines with J gene TRBJ2-7, with D possibly being TRBD1 (6 bases). The V gene lost 4 bases and the J gene lost 2 bases, with 10 bases spanning the gap. The CDR3 totals 13 residues. Germline assignment: CDR1 SGDLS and CDR2 YYNGEE. CDR3 protein: CASSPTGTYEQYF. The CDR3, as DNA: TGTGCCAGCAGCCCGACAGGAACCTACGAGCAGTACTTC.

The rearrangement joins TRBV6-6 to TRBJ1-5; D perhaps matches TRBD1 (5 bases). V was clipped by 6 bases and J by 4 bases, with 7 bases between them. The CDR3 extends over 12 amino acids. Germline assignment: CDR1 MNHNY and CDR2 SVGAGI (reference sequence). CDR3 bases: TGTGCCAGCAGCCAGGGAAATCAGCCCCAGCATTTT. It codes for CASSQGNQPQHF.

V is TRBV19 and J is TRBJ1-5; possible D gene TRBD1, 6 bases. With 8 bases removed from V and 4 bases from J, the gap between germline ends came to 18 bases. This CDR3 region has 15 residues. Germline V gene sequence: CDR1 LNHDA, CDR2 SQIVND (reference sequence). The CDR3 region is CASCGRGSSNQPQHF. The CDR3 DNA follows: TGTGCCAGTTGCGGGAGGGGGAGTTCAAATCAGCCCCAGCATTTT.

The chain is built from TRBV10-3 and TRBJ2-5; 9 bases line up with TRBD2. The V and J ends lost 10 bases and 3 bases, in that order; junction bases with no gene match: 3. The CDR3 runs to 12 residues. The V gene's germline CDR1 is ENHRY and CDR2 SYGVKD. CDR3 sequence reads: CATGLAEETQYF. CDR3 sequence (DNA): TGTGCCACGGGACTAGCAGAAGAGACCCAGTACTTC.

The chain uses TRBV5-1 and TRBJ2-1, with 10 bases fitting TRBD1. There are 13 residues in the CDR3. Germline CDR1 reads SGHRS; CDR2 reads YFSETQ. Germline trimming cut 5 bases from V and 10 bases from J; bases unmatched to any gene: 6. CDR3 region: CASRVDRGKEQFF. The CDR3 DNA sequence: TGCGCCAGCAGGGTGGACAGGGGGAAGGAGCAGTTCTTC. Complete variable domain (other parts from reference TRBV5-1 and TRBJ2-1): KAGVTQTPRYLIKTRGQQVTLSCSPISGHRSVSWYQQTPGQGLQFLFEYFSETQRNKGNFPGRFSGRQFSNSRSEMNVSTLELGDSALYLCASRVDRGKEQFFGPGTRLTVL.

This chain's CDR3 is CASSSNSYEQYF. As DNA, the CDR3 is TGTGCCAGCAGTTCCAACTCCTACGAGCAGTACTTC. The rearrangement uses TRBV27 and TRBJ2-7; D remains unclear. Deletions cut 4 bases from V and 0 bases from J, with 4 bases between. This CDR3 has 12 amino acids. CDR1 and CDR2 from the germline V gene are MNHEY and SMNVEV (reference sequence).

The rearrangement links TRBV5-1 to TRBJ2-1, with D tentatively TRBD2 (6 bases). V shed 4 bases and J shed 0 bases, with 11 bases lying between them. The CDR3 spans 15 residues. Germline V lookup: CDR1 SGHRS, CDR2 YFSETQ. CDR3 nucleotides: TGCGCCAGCAGCGACAGCGGGTTCTCCTACAATGAGCAGTTCTTC. Residues: CASSDSGFSYNEQFF.

The chain uses TRBV11-3 and TRBJ2-7, with TRBD1 as a possible D gene (6 bases). Germline CDR1 SGHNT, CDR2 YENEEA. Trimming left V 1 base short and J 2 bases short, with 12 bases between. The CDR3 totals 15 residues. The CDR3 bases are TGTGCCAGCAGCTTAGGTACAGGGCGAACCTACGAGCAGTACTTC. This gives the protein CASSLGTGRTYEQYF.

In DNA form, the CDR3 reads TGTGCCAGTAGTATTTTCCTAGGGTGGTCCTACAATGAGCAGTTCTTC. Protein sequence: CASSIFLGWSYNEQFF. The chain uses TRBV19 and TRBJ2-1, with D hard to call. Trimming took off 3 bases at V and 1 base at J, with 13 bases between the two ends. In germline, CDR1 is LNHDA, CDR2 SQIVND (reference sequence). This CDR3 contains 16 residues.

The V call is TRBV5-6, the J call TRBJ2-1; no clear D. The CDR3 is 16 residues long. Germline assignment: CDR1 SGHDT and CDR2 YYEEEE. The V and J ends lost 5 bases and 2 bases respectively, with 17 bases between them. The CDR3 bases are TGTGCCAGCAGGTTACGGAGCAGGTGGGCCTACAATGAGCAGTTCTTC. Residues: CASRLRSRWAYNEQFF.

This rearrangement joins TRBV9 to TRBJ2-3; 10 nucleotides match TRBD2. Per the germline V gene, CDR1 is SGDLS and CDR2 is YYNGEE. The CDR3 covers 19 residues. The trim removed 3 bases at V and 2 bases at J, leaving 15 bases unmatched. CDR3 protein: CASSERTGVLAGYTDTQYF. The DNA for the CDR3 is TGTGCCAGCAGCGAGAGGACAGGAGTACTAGCGGGGTACACAGATACGCAGTATTTT.

The rearrangement uses TRBV9 and TRBJ2-2; possible D gene TRBD2, 6 bases. This CDR3 is built from 16 residues. Germline values: CDR1 SGDLS, CDR2 YYNGEE. V was pared by 3 bases and J by 1 base, with 13 bases between. CDR3 bases: TGTGCCAGCAGCGCTTTCCCAGCGGGGAACACCGGGGAGCTGTTTTTT. Translating gives CASSAFPAGNTGELFF.

The chain couples TRBV18 to TRBJ2-3, with D possibly TRBD1 on 6 matching bases. The CDR3 has 16 amino acids. Trimming removed 4 bases from V and 2 bases from J, with 16 bases in between. Germline V gene lookup returns CDR1 KGHSH and CDR2 LQKENI. The CDR3: CASSRDQGGFTDTQYF. CDR3 sequence (DNA): TGTGCCAGCTCACGGGATCAAGGGGGATTCACAGATACGCAGTATTTT.

The chain is built from TRBV15 and TRBJ2-2; unclear D gene. Germline V gives CDR1 LNHNV, CDR2 YYDKDF (reference sequence). This CDR3 spans 16 amino acids. V lost 0 bases and J lost 4, with 12 bases in between. For the CDR3, the DNA is TGTGCCACCAGCAGAGATCGGTTAGGTTTCACCGGGGAGCTGTTTTTT. Translation: CATSRDRLGFTGELFF.

The chain has TRBV9 and TRBJ2-1, with TRBD1 as a possible D gene (5 bases). The CDR3 has 12 residues. V shed 3 bases and J shed 7 bases, with 8 bases lying between them. Germline loops: CDR1 SGDLS, CDR2 YYNGEE. The CDR3 sequence is CASSASGNEQFF. CDR3 nucleotides: TGTGCCAGCAGCGCCTCAGGGAATGAGCAGTTCTTC.

The rearrangement joins TRBV4-1 to TRBJ2-7; the D gene is possibly TRBD2 (5 bases). V gave up 0 bases and J gave up 7 bases, with 13 bases separating them. CDR1 is MGHRA, CDR2 YSYEKL, per germline. The CDR3 covers 14 residues. The CDR3 DNA is TGCGCCAGCAGCCAAGATTCCAGGTCGGGGGAGCAGTACTTC. This codes for CASSQDSRSGEQYF.